A selection of T cell receptor beta chains follows, all from one sample in a study of neoadjuvant nivolumab and ipilimumab in lung cancer. The assay was immunoSEQ multiplex PCR, and TCRdb's table has in-frame clones only and misses some. Here the sample spans roughly 45,000 clones, roughly 90% being singletons. The sequences come from blood, collected before neoadjuvant nivolumab, alone or with ipilimumab. The receptors shown here come from an adult with non-small cell lung cancer. Some clones in this sample may be carry-over from other donors' samples. The CDR3 runs from the conserved cysteine through the conserved F or W. The order of the fields is J gene, D gene, V gene, CDR3 length, CDR3 protein, CDR3 DNA. The D gene is left open where the match is weak.

TRBJ1-2	TRBD1	TRBV15	12	CATSRTGGGYTF	TGTGCCACCAGCAGGACAGGGGGTGGCTACACCTTC
TRBJ2-1	TRBD2	TRBV18	15	CASSPGLAGYNEQFF	TGTGCCAGCTCCCCGGGACTAGCGGGCTACAATGAGCAGTTCTTC
TRBJ1-1	.	TRBV16	15	CASSQSGVLNTEAFF	TGTGCCAGCAGCCAATCGGGGGTGTTGAACACTGAAGCTTTCTTT
TRBJ1-1	TRBD1	TRBV5-6	18	CASSFSGTGIAMNTEAFF	TGTGCCAGCAGCTTTTCCGGGACAGGGATTGCGATGAACACTGAAGCTTTCTTT
TRBJ2-1	TRBD2	TRBV11-2	15	CASSLGSGRVGEQFF	TGTGCCAGCAGCTTAGGTAGCGGGAGGGTGGGTGAGCAGTTCTTC
TRBJ1-2	.	TRBV5-6	14	CASSLGRGAYGYTF	TGTGCCAGCAGCTTGGGTCGAGGGGCCTATGGCTACACCTTC
TRBJ1-1	.	TRBV11-2	16	CASSLRLSGDWTEAFF	TGTGCCAGCAGCTTACGCCTGTCGGGAGATTGGACTGAAGCTTTCTTT
TRBJ2-5	.	TRBV6-1	16	CASSEGGTQLRETQYF	TGTGCCAGCAGTGAAGGGGGGACCCAGTTAAGGGAGACCCAGTACTTC
TRBJ2-5	TRBD1	TRBV6-4	15	CASSPGGQGQETQYF	TGTGCCAGCAGTCCTGGGGGACAGGGACAAGAGACCCAGTACTTC
TRBJ2-5	TRBD1	TRBV18	13	CASSPGQQETQYF	TGTGCCAGCTCACCGGGACAGCAAGAGACCCAGTACTTC
TRBJ2-1	TRBD2	TRBV5-1	15	CASSTPGLADNEQFF	TGCGCCAGCAGCACTCCGGGACTAGCGGACAATGAGCAGTTCTTC
TRBJ1-1	.	TRBV6-5	12	CASSRSRTEAFF	TGTGCCAGCAGTCGGTCAAGGACTGAAGCTTTCTTT
TRBJ2-7	TRBD1	TRBV11-3	16	CASSLAGGQAPYEQYF	TGTGCCAGCAGCTTAGCGGGCGGACAGGCCCCCTACGAGCAGTACTTC